What follows are 24 T cell receptor beta chains derived from one specimen sequenced in a study of early T cells in non-severe SARS-CoV-2 infection. Via MiXCR, TCRdb re-called the 5' RACE reads, giving one row per CDR3 protein. The data contain nearly 50,000 distinct CDR3 sequences, 6.2% of them singletons. The source was whole blood, collected at baseline. These receptors were obtained from an adult who was a healthcare worker with PCR-confirmed SARS-CoV-2 infection or an uninfected control (not recorded which).

There are a few counts of this clonotype. The genes are TRBV13 and TRBJ1-5, with D perhaps matching TRBD1 (6 bases). The CDR3 is 16 residues long. From germline, CDR1 is PRHDT and CDR2 FYEKMQ (reference sequence). V was pared by 0 bases and J by 2 bases, with 11 bases between. This chain's CDR3 is CASSLGEAGGNQPQHF. The CDR3 bases are TGTGCCAGCAGCTTAGGCGAGGCAGGGGGCAATCAGCCCCAGCATTTT.

This clonotype was seen a few times. The genes are TRBV12-3 or TRBV12-4 and TRBJ2-1, with TRBD2 matching 7 bases. The CDR3 runs 16 residues. J gave up 4 bases and V 2 bases, and 8 bases lay outside the gene matches. CDR3 in DNA: TGTGCCAGCAGTTTATTGGGGGGAGGGTGGTACAATGAGCAGTTCTTC. Translating it yields CASSLLGGGWYNEQFF.

Many counts were recorded for this clonotype. J is TRBJ2-7 and V is TRBV7-9; 7 nucleotides match TRBD1. The V gene's germline CDR1 is SEHNR and CDR2 FQNEAQ (reference sequence). V shed 5 bases, J shed 6 bases, and the junction held 4 bases outside the gene matches. The CDR3 runs to 12 residues. CDR3 sequence (DNA): TGTGCCAGCAGCCCAGGACAGGCCGAGCAGTACTTC. It encodes CASSPGQAEQYF.

This clonotype was seen at least ten times. The chain carries TRBV24-1 and TRBJ2-5; a weak D match, TRBD2 (5 bases). This CDR3 has 12 residues. V lost 7 bases, J lost 5 bases, and 10 bases lay in between. Germline V gene lookup returns CDR1 KGHDR and CDR2 SFDVKD. CDR3 region: CATSVSAETQYF. CDR3 in DNA: TGTGCCACCAGCGTTAGCGCGGAGACCCAGTACTTC.

The chain couples TRBV6-1 to TRBJ2-3; tentatively, D is TRBD1 (5 bases). CDR3 size: 15 residues. From germline, CDR1 is MNHNS and CDR2 SASEGT. Trimming removed 1 base from V and 1 base from J, with 9 bases in between. The DNA for the CDR3 is TGTGCCAGCAGTGAAGGGCAGGGCCGCACAGATACGCAGTATTTT. Its protein product is CASSEGQGRTDTQYF.

This clonotype was detected a few times. The rearrangement uses TRBV27 and TRBJ2-7; tentative D call: TRBD1 (6 bases). Between the trimmed V and J ends, which lost 5 bases and 5 bases, there was a span of 10 bases. The CDR3 is 12 amino acids. CDR1 is MNHEY and CDR2 is SMNVEV in the germline V gene (reference sequence). The CDR3 spells CASSPTGNEQYF. CDR3 nucleotides: TGTGCCAGCAGTCCAACAGGGAACGAGCAGTACTTC.

The table lists this clonotype with many counts. The chain uses TRBV29-1 and TRBJ2-3, with 7 bases fitting TRBD2. V shed 5 bases, J shed 1 base, and the junction held 15 bases outside the gene matches. The CDR3 spans 17 residues. The V gene's germline CDR1 is SQVTM and CDR2 ANQGSEA. CDR3: CSVWPLVGRGGTDTQYF. CDR3 nucleotide sequence: TGCAGCGTTTGGCCGTTAGTGGGACGGGGGGGCACAGATACGCAGTATTTT.

The genes are TRBV24-1 and TRBJ2-1, with a tentative D call TRBD1 (7 bases). CDR1 KGHDR and CDR2 SFDVKD come from the germline V gene. V was clipped by 4 bases and J by 7 bases, with 13 bases between them. This CDR3 contains 14 residues. The CDR3 bases are TGTGCCACCAGTGAGACGACAGGGAGGAATGAGCAGTTCTTC. Residues: CATSETTGRNEQFF.

V gene TRBV6-4 combines with J gene TRBJ2-3, with 9 bases aligning to TRBD1. In germline, CDR1 is MRHNA, CDR2 SNTAGT. Germline trimming cut 8 bases from V and 7 bases from J; bases unmatched to any gene: 1. The CDR3 consists of 11 residues. Here the CDR3 DNA reads TGTGCCAGCGGACAGGGGAATACGCAGTATTTT. Translation: CASGQGNTQYF.

V and J are TRBV7-3 and TRBJ2-1; the D gene is possibly TRBD2 (5 bases). Germline lookup yields CDR1 SGHTA and CDR2 FQGTGA. The V gene lost 5 bases and the J gene lost 7 bases, with 15 bases spanning the gap. This CDR3 has 14 amino acids. CDR3 protein: CASSRASDWNEQFF. The CDR3 DNA reads as TGTGCCAGCAGCCGAGCTTCGGACTGGAATGAGCAGTTCTTC.

This clonotype was detected a few times. The rearrangement links TRBV20-1 to TRBJ2-5; 10 nucleotides agree with TRBD1. Germline V lookup: CDR1 DFQATT, CDR2 SNEGSKA (reference sequence). CDR3 length: 16 amino acids. With 4 bases clipped from V and 4 bases from J, the junction kept 12 bases outside the gene matches. CDR3: CSATDRGRVDLETQYF. CDR3 nucleotide sequence: TGCAGTGCTACGGACAGGGGGAGGGTGGACCTAGAGACCCAGTACTTC.

This clonotype was recorded a few times. This chain links TRBV29-1 with TRBJ1-5, with D tentatively TRBD1 (5 bases). CDR1 is SQVTM and CDR2 is ANQGSEA in the germline V gene. CDR3 size: 16 residues. V lost 0 bases to trimming and J lost 3 bases, with 15 bases between them. The CDR3 nucleotides are TGCAGCGTTGAAGATCTAAGCAGGGAGGACAATCAGCCCCAGCATTTT. Its translation: CSVEDLSREDNQPQHF.

The chain combines TRBV7-2 with TRBJ2-4; D remains ambiguous. Germline CDR1 and CDR2: SGHTA and FQGNSA. With 0 bases removed from V and 3 bases from J, the gap between germline ends came to 12 bases. This CDR3 is 16 amino acids long. The CDR3 is CASSLATLVGKNIQYF. DNA of the CDR3: TGTGCCAGCAGCTTAGCAACACTCGTCGGCAAAAACATTCAGTACTTC.

This clonotype was seen ten or more times. V gene TRBV19 combines with J gene TRBJ2-2; 15 bases map to TRBD2. The CDR3 is 17 residues long. The V gene's germline CDR1 is LNHDA and CDR2 SQIVND (reference sequence). With 6 bases clipped from V and 8 bases from J, the junction kept 10 bases outside the gene matches. The DNA for the CDR3 is TGTGCCAGTAGCCCTGGGACTAGCGGGAGGATTTCGGGGGAGCTGTTTTTT. This codes for CASSPGTSGRISGELFF.

There are many counts of this clonotype. The rearrangement joins TRBV28 to TRBJ1-1, with D hard to call. CDR3 length equals 15 residues. V gave up 5 bases and J gave up 0 bases, with 13 bases separating them. The germline V gene has CDR1 MDHEN and CDR2 SYDVKM. The CDR3: CASSRSKSLNTEAFF. DNA for the CDR3: TGTGCCAGCAGTCGATCTAAATCCCTGAACACTGAAGCTTTCTTT.

This clonotype was counted only a few times. This chain connects TRBV7-2 to TRBJ2-1, with D uncertain. The CDR3 covers 13 residues. Germline V gene lookup returns CDR1 SGHTA and CDR2 FQGNSA. Trimming left V 4 bases short and J 8 bases short, with 12 bases between. The CDR3 DNA sequence: TGTGCCAGCAGCTCCCCCCCGAGATATGAGCAGTTCTTC. Protein product: CASSSPPRYEQFF.

This clonotype showed up just a few times. The J gene is TRBJ2-1, the V gene TRBV20-1; D ambiguous. Germline CDR1 reads DFQATT; CDR2 reads SNEGSKA (reference sequence). CDR3 length: 14 amino acids. V shed 3 bases and J shed 0 bases, with 9 bases lying between them. The chain's CDR3 is CSASAPSSYNEQFF. CDR3 DNA: TGCAGTGCTAGCGCTCCTAGCTCCTACAATGAGCAGTTCTTC.

In this sample, this clonotype turned up many times. The chain is built from TRBV27 and TRBJ2-7; no reliable D call. The germline V gene has CDR1 MNHEY and CDR2 SMNVEV (reference sequence). The CDR3 is 11 residues long. V dropped 6 bases and J dropped 7 bases, with 10 bases sitting between them. CDR3 nucleotide sequence: TGTGCCAGCAGAAAAGCTCGAGAGCAGTACTTC. Translated, it gives CASRKAREQYF.

The table lists this clonotype with a few counts. The chain combines TRBV27 with TRBJ2-7; TRBD2 matches at 9 bases. With V trimmed by 3 bases and J by 0 bases, 6 bases remained unmatched. Germline V gives CDR1 MNHEY, CDR2 SMNVEV (reference sequence). The CDR3 has 16 residues. CDR3 protein: CASSFLAGPSSYEQYF. For the CDR3, the DNA is TGTGCCAGCAGTTTCCTAGCGGGGCCGAGCTCCTACGAGCAGTACTTC.

The sample holds many counts of this clonotype. The chain couples TRBV11-1 to TRBJ2-1; D is uncertain. The CDR3 is made up of 12 amino acids. Germline CDR1 reads SGHAT; CDR2 reads FQDESV (reference sequence). Trimming cost V 5 bases and J 12 bases, with 14 bases left between them. CDR3 sequence reads: CASSAIRGSQFF. The DNA for the CDR3 is TGTGCCAGCAGCGCGATTAGAGGCTCGCAGTTCTTC.

This clonotype was counted between two and nine times. The rearrangement joins TRBV6-2 or TRBV6-3 to TRBJ1-1; D is possibly TRBD1 (6 bases). The CDR3 sequence is 17 residues long. Between the trimmed V and J ends, which lost 0 bases and 5 bases, there was a span of 19 bases. Germline assignment: CDR1 MNHEY and CDR2 SVGEGT. DNA for the CDR3: TGTGCCAGCAGTTACTCCCGGGACACTCTTCGTTGGACTGAAGCTTTCTTT. Its protein product is CASSYSRDTLRWTEAFF.

J is TRBJ1-2 and V is TRBV12-3 or TRBV12-4; D ambiguous. The V gene lost 0 bases and the J gene lost 3 bases, with 14 bases spanning the gap. This CDR3 is built from 16 residues. CDR3 DNA: TGTGCCAGCAGTTTAGCTGGAAAGGGAGGAGACTATGGCTACACCTTC. This sequence encodes CASSLAGKGGDYGYTF.

This clonotype was recorded a few times. V is TRBV6-2 or TRBV6-3 and J is TRBJ1-1; a weak D match, TRBD1 (5 bases). This CDR3 has 14 amino acids. Germline assignment: CDR1 MNHEY and CDR2 SVGEGT. The germline V and J ends were trimmed by 2 bases and 3 bases, with 10 bases remaining between them. In nucleotides, the CDR3 is TGTGCCAGCAGTTACGACAGAGATGACACTGAAGCTTTCTTT. As protein: CASSYDRDDTEAFF.

This clonotype occurred many times. In DNA form, the CDR3 reads TGTGCCAGCAGCTTAGGAGGCGGCCGCGGTACGGGGGCAGATACGCAGTATTTT. It is translated as CASSLGGGRGTGADTQYF. The chain carries TRBV7-3 and TRBJ2-3; TRBD2 is a possible D gene (6 bases). Germline-derived CDR1 and CDR2 are SGHTA and FQGTGA. V dropped 2 bases and J dropped 4 bases, with 22 bases sitting between them. The CDR3 consists of 18 residues.